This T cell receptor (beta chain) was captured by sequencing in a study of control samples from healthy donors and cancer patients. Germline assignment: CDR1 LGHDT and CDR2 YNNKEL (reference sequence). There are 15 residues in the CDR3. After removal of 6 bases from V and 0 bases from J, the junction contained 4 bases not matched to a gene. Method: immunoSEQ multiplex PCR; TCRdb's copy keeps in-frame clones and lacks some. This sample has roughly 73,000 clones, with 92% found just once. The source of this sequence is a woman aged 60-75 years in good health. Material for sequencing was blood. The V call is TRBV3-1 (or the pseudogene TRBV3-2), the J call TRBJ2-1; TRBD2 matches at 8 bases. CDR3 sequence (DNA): TGTGCCAGCAGGGCGAGCGGGGGCTCCTACAATGAGCAGTTCTTC. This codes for CASRASGGSYNEQFF.